The source of this T cell receptor beta chain is a study of cytomegalovirus exposure and HLA in healthy donors. There are 15 residues in the CDR3. CDR1 is MNHNS and CDR2 is SASEGT in the germline V gene. The V end was cut by 5 bases, the J end by 1 base, with 14 bases between. This PCR relied on a set of 60 Vbeta primers and 13 Jbeta primers. The repertoire was sequenced with immunoSEQ multiplex PCR; TCRdb's copy has only in-frame clones and lacks some. The data show around 230,000 clones, around 84% seen once. The chain is built from TRBV6-1 and TRBJ2-5; possibly TRBD1 for D (6 bases). The receptor was derived from a girl under 10 years old in good health and CMV-seronegative. The sequenced sample was PBMCs. CDR3 DNA: TGTGCCAGCAGTCCTGGTTACAGGGTCCAAGAGACCCAGTACTTC. It translates to CASSPGYRVQETQYF.